The next 9 T cell receptor beta chains were all read from a single sample in a study of blood T cell repertoires in COVID-19. Measured with immunoSEQ multiplex PCR; TCRdb has only the in-frame clones, and not every one. The data hold under 250,000 clones, with 80% to 90% observed a single time. The source material was peripheral blood. These receptors were taken from a woman aged 50 to 60 with active or convalescent COVID-19.

The chain joins TRBV2 to TRBJ2-4; D is unresolved. Germline CDR1 is SNHLY and CDR2 is FYNNEI. This CDR3 has 14 amino acids. Trimming shortened V by 4 bases and J by 7 bases, and 14 bases separated the two germline ends. The CDR3 sequence: CASSGNAPGNIQYF. CDR3 in DNA: TGTGCCAGCAGTGGGAACGCGCCCGGGAACATTCAGTACTTC.

V is TRBV3-1 (or the pseudogene TRBV3-2) and J is TRBJ2-3; TRBD2 matches at 7 bases. The V gene end was trimmed by 1 base and the J gene end by 1 base; junction bases not matched to a gene: 2. The CDR3 is 15 residues long. Germline V gives CDR1 LGHDT, CDR2 YNNKEL (reference sequence). CDR3 DNA: TGTGCCAGCAGCCAAGGGGACTACCGCACAGATACGCAGTATTTT. Amino acids: CASSQGDYRTDTQYF.

V gene TRBV11-2 combines with J gene TRBJ1-3; D is undetermined. V lost 2 bases and J lost 6, with 11 bases in between. Per the germline V gene, CDR1 is SGHAT and CDR2 is FQNNGV. This CDR3 is built from 14 residues. The CDR3 DNA is TGTGCCAGCAGCTTACGAGGGTTACTAAACACCATATATTTT. Translated: CASSLRGLLNTIYF.

In its sample, this clone was seen a few times. The gene calls are TRBV4-1 and TRBJ1-4; D gene ambiguous. Deletions cut 1 base from V and 4 bases from J, with 7 bases between. The germline V gene has CDR1 MGHRA and CDR2 YSYEKL. CDR3 length: 14 amino acids. The CDR3 spells CASSQGRLNEKLFF. CDR3 DNA: TGCGCCAGCAGCCAAGGGCGGCTTAATGAAAAACTGTTTTTT.

V is TRBV27 and J is TRBJ1-5, with 7 bases lining up with TRBD1. The trim removed 8 bases at V and 0 bases at J, leaving 10 bases unmatched. Germline lookup yields CDR1 MNHEY and CDR2 SMNVEV (reference sequence). The length of the CDR3 is 16 residues. CDR3 DNA: TGTGCCAGCCGAAGCCTGGGACAGATTAGCAATCAGCCCCAGCATTTT. This gives the protein CASRSLGQISNQPQHF.

The chain recombines TRBV7-9 with TRBJ1-1; possible D gene TRBD1, 6 bases. This CDR3 spans 13 amino acids. CDR1 is SEHNR and CDR2 is FQNEAQ in the germline V gene (reference sequence). V lost 5 bases and J 1 base, leaving 8 bases between the germline ends. The CDR3 bases are TGTGCCAGCAGCCACAGGGAGAACACTGAAGCTTTCTTT. Encoded protein: CASSHRENTEAFF. Filled out from reference TRBV7-9 and TRBJ1-1, the complete variable domain reads DTGVSQNPRHKITKRGQNVTFRCDPISEHNRLYWYRQTLGQGPEFLTYFQNEAQLEKSRLLSDRFSAERPKGSFSTLEIQRTEQGDSAMYLCASSHRENTEAFFGQGTRLTVV.

The chain is built from TRBV29-1 and TRBJ2-7; maybe TRBD2 (6 bases). From germline, CDR1 is SQVTM and CDR2 ANQGSEA. Trimming took 4 bases from V and 7 from J, leaving 11 bases between them. There are 11 residues in the CDR3. In DNA, the CDR3 is TGCAGCGTTGTCCAGGGAGGAGAGCAGTACGTC. It codes for CSVVQGGEQYV.

The rearrangement links TRBV7-6 to TRBJ2-1, with a possible D match to TRBD2 (5 bases). V was pared by 3 bases and J by 2 bases, with 11 bases between. Germline lookup yields CDR1 SGHVS and CDR2 FNYEAQ. CDR3 length: 15 residues. The CDR3, as DNA: TGTGCCAGCAGCTTTCTAGCCGAGACCTACAATGAGCAGTTCTTC. Its translation: CASSFLAETYNEQFF. Drawing the rest from reference TRBV7-6 and TRBJ2-1, the complete variable domain is GAGVSQSPRYKVTKRGQDVALRCDPISGHVSLYWYRQALGQGPEFLTYFNYEAQQDKSGLPNDRFSAERPEGSISTLTIQRTEQRDSAMYRCASSFLAETYNEQFFGPGTRLTVL.

The chain has TRBV29-1 and TRBJ2-1; no definite D call. Trimming took off 6 bases at V and 9 bases at J, with 15 bases between the two ends. The CDR3 sequence is 12 residues long. Germline V gives CDR1 SQVTM, CDR2 ANQGSEA. The CDR3 DNA sequence: TGCAGCGTGATTGTAGCTATTGGTGAGCAGTTCTTC. Translating it yields CSVIVAIGEQFF.